A single sample gave rise to the 5 T cell receptor beta chains below, sequenced in a study of PD-L1 blockade in urothelial cancer. Repertoires were generated with immunoSEQ multiplex PCR, while TCRdb's copy carries only in-frame clones and drops some. The sample lists about 72,000 clones, roughly 80% occurring once. The sequences come from PBMCs, collected around atezolizumab (anti-PD-L1) treatment. The receptors were gathered from a man aged 65 to 85 with urothelial cancer.

The chain links TRBV6-5 to TRBJ2-1; the D gene is possibly TRBD2 (6 bases). The germline CDR1 and CDR2 sequences are MNHEY and SVGAGI. V was clipped by 6 bases and J by 4 bases, with 13 bases between them. This CDR3 has 14 amino acids. CDR3 DNA sequence: TGTGCCAGCAGCCTCGGGACTCTTTACAATGAGCAGTTCTTC. Amino acid sequence: CASSLGTLYNEQFF.

The chain combines TRBV30 with TRBJ1-5; no clear D gene. The CDR3 contains 15 residues. From germline, CDR1 is GTSNPN and CDR2 SVGIG (reference sequence). Trimming took off 2 bases at V and 2 bases at J, with 13 bases between the two ends. This CDR3 reads CAWSPVSARNQPQHF. For the CDR3, the DNA is TGTGCCTGGAGTCCAGTGAGCGCGCGCAATCAGCCCCAGCATTTT.

This rearrangement joins TRBV25-1 to TRBJ1-1; D gene unclear. Trimming shortened V by 7 bases and J by 1 base, and 10 bases separated the two germline ends. Per the germline V gene, CDR1 is MGHDK and CDR2 is SYGVNS. The CDR3 is 13 residues long. CDR3 region: CASTRDSNTEAFF. In DNA, the CDR3 is TGTGCCAGCACCCGAGACTCGAACACTGAAGCTTTCTTT.

This clone has only a few counts. The rearrangement uses TRBV27 and TRBJ2-7; TRBD2 matches at 8 bases. Germline V gene lookup returns CDR1 MNHEY and CDR2 SMNVEV (reference sequence). The CDR3 runs to 15 residues. The V segment lost 5 bases and the J segment 7 bases; nucleotides outside the gene matches: 13. CDR3 protein: CASSPRKRELREQYF. CDR3 in DNA: TGTGCCAGCAGTCCGAGAAAGCGGGAGCTAAGGGAGCAGTACTTC.

CDR3 in DNA: TGTGCCAGCAGTGATAGCGGGAGTCAAGAGACCCAGTACTTC. This sequence encodes CASSDSGSQETQYF. The chain links TRBV6-1 to TRBJ2-5; 9 bases fit TRBD2. The trim removed 3 bases at V and 2 bases at J, leaving 1 base unmatched. Looked up from germline, CDR1 is MNHNS and CDR2 is SASEGT. This CDR3 region has 14 residues.